This TCR beta chain stems from a study of identical twins. The CDR3 runs to 14 residues. On this clonotype itself: Its antigen is not identified. A much larger clone is a single base away; this may be a read error.

Study outcomes and limitations: Within cord blood, abundant beta clonotypes carried fewer insertions, but memory repertoires showed no such trend.

Template switching added a universal primer site; cDNA carried unique molecular identifiers. One entry per CDR3 protein results from TCRdb running MiXCR on the 5' RACE reads. Here the sample spans 400,000 to 550,000 distinct CDR3 sequences, 24% being singletons. Healthy Caucasian donors formed the entire cohort. These data were also filed under a second study, of T cells expressing NK-cell markers.

The clonotype was recovered from a woman under 30 in good health. Sequencing used CD4+ T cells sorted from blood. The rearrangement links TRBV12-3 or TRBV12-4 to TRBJ2-7; 7 nucleotides line up with TRBD2. The chain's CDR3 is CPSSLSDRGGEQYF. The CDR3 DNA follows: TGTCCCAGCAGTTTATCCGACCGCGGGGGCGAGCAGTACTTC.